Shown below are 12 T cell receptor beta chains from a single sample sequenced in a study of cytomegalovirus exposure and HLA in healthy donors. 60 Vbeta and 13 Jbeta primers were used in PCR. Profiling relied on immunoSEQ multiplex PCR, and the TCRdb table lists in-frame clones only, not all of them. The data contain around 160,000 clones, around 73% of them singletons. Sequencing was done on a sample of PBMCs. Receptors originate from a male donor in good health and CMV-seronegative.

The chain carries TRBV7-3 and TRBJ2-1; D is ambiguous. There are 17 residues in the CDR3. Trimming took off 5 bases at V and 0 bases at J, with 17 bases between the two ends. Germline lookup yields CDR1 SGHTA and CDR2 FQGTGA. CDR3 sequence reads: CASSRSGSLVSYNEQFF. DNA for the CDR3: TGTGCCAGCAGCCGCTCCGGTTCTCTTGTCTCCTACAATGAGCAGTTCTTC.

This clone occurred a few times. The chain uses TRBV27 and TRBJ1-4; unclear D gene. The CDR3 length is 10 residues. CDR1 and CDR2 from the germline V gene are MNHEY and SMNVEV (reference sequence). The V and J ends lost 9 bases and 5 bases respectively, with 4 bases between them. This chain's CDR3 is CARTNEKLFF. The CDR3 nucleotides read TGTGCCAGGACAAATGAAAAACTGTTTTTT.

The J gene is TRBJ2-7, the V gene TRBV6-5; 8 bases map to TRBD2. J gave up 2 bases and V 7 bases, and 1 base lay outside the gene matches. CDR3 length equals 12 residues. Germline-derived CDR1 and CDR2 are MNHEY and SVGAGI. CDR3 DNA sequence: TGTGCCAGCACGGGGGGGACCTACGAGCAGTACTTC. Its protein product is CASTGGTYEQYF.

The V call is TRBV7-9, the J call TRBJ2-1; 10 nucleotides line up with TRBD2. CDR1 and CDR2 from the germline V gene are SEHNR and FQNEAQ (reference sequence). This CDR3 region has 17 residues. Germline trimming cut 0 bases from V and 7 bases from J; bases unmatched to any gene: 9. In nucleotides, the CDR3 is TGTGCCAGCAGCTTAGCCGACCTAGCGGGAGTAGGTAATGAGCAGTTCTTC. It yields the protein CASSLADLAGVGNEQFF.

This rearrangement joins TRBV6-5 to TRBJ2-3; 14 bases align to TRBD2. V trimming: 4 bases; J trimming: 2 bases; junction bases outside the gene matches: 2. The CDR3 is made up of 16 amino acids. Germline CDR1 is MNHEY and CDR2 is SVGAGI. DNA of the CDR3: TGTGCCAGCAGTTCGGGACTAGCGGGGGCCACAGATACGCAGTATTTT. This codes for CASSSGLAGATDTQYF.

The rearrangement uses TRBV5-1 and TRBJ2-3; possible D gene TRBD1, 6 bases. This CDR3 contains 15 residues. V gave up 2 bases and J gave up 1 base, with 11 bases separating them. Per the germline V gene, CDR1 is SGHRS and CDR2 is YFSETQ. The CDR3 coding sequence is TGCGCCAGCAGCTTCGGGGCAGGGGGCACAGATACGCAGTATTTT. Translating gives CASSFGAGGTDTQYF.

The J gene is TRBJ2-2, the V gene TRBV4-2, with 10 nucleotides matching TRBD2. The junction had 4 bases not matched to a gene; V was cut back by 2 bases and J by 1 base. CDR3 length equals 17 residues. Germline CDR1 and CDR2: LGHNA and YNFKEQ. DNA of the CDR3: TGTGCCAGCAGCCAACCTAGCGGGGGAATGAACACCGGGGAGCTGTTTTTT. Translated: CASSQPSGGMNTGELFF.

The count of this clone is one. V gene TRBV5-1 combines with J gene TRBJ2-1; 9 positions match TRBD2. The J segment lost 3 bases and the V segment lost 0 bases, leaving 7 bases of the junction unmatched. The CDR3 contains 17 residues. Germline loops: CDR1 SGHRS, CDR2 YFSETQ. The CDR3 DNA is TGCGCCAGCAGCTTGGCGGGCTTGACTAGCGGCTACAATGAGCAGTTCTTC. It yields the protein CASSLAGLTSGYNEQFF.

V gene TRBV5-4 combines with J gene TRBJ2-7; D is perhaps TRBD2 (5 bases). Germline lookup yields CDR1 SGHNT and CDR2 YYREEE (reference sequence). Trimming removed 1 base at V and 0 bases at J, with 14 bases between. CDR3 length: 16 residues. CDR3: CASSLTRGRVSYEQYF. The DNA of the CDR3 is TGTGCCAGCAGCTTGACAAGAGGGCGGGTCTCCTACGAGCAGTACTTC.

V gene TRBV7-2 combines with J gene TRBJ2-5, with 9 bases matching TRBD2. The length of the CDR3 is 15 residues. V shed 3 bases, J shed 5 bases, and the junction held 7 bases outside the gene matches. Germline V CDR1 and CDR2: SGHTA, FQGNSA. The CDR3 here is CASSFPSGMEETQYF. Written as DNA, the CDR3 is TGTGCCAGCAGCTTTCCTAGCGGGATGGAGGAGACCCAGTACTTC. The full variable domain, with the rest looked up from reference TRBV7-2 and TRBJ2-5, is GAGVSQSPSNKVTEKGKDVELRCDPISGHTALYWYRQSLGQGLEFLIYFQGNSAPDKSGLPSDRFSAERTGGSVSTLTIQRTQQEDSAVYLCASSFPSGMEETQYFGPGTRLLVL.

CDR3 sequence reads: CASSEKGAETRTDTQYF. The CDR3 DNA reads as TGTGCCAGCAGTGAGAAGGGGGCTGAAACCCGCACAGATACGCAGTATTTT. The chain is built from TRBV6-4 and TRBJ2-3; 7 bases are shared with TRBD1. V was clipped by 3 bases and J by 1 base; unmatched bases: 10. CDR1 MRHNA and CDR2 SNTAGT come from the germline V gene. The CDR3 spans 17 residues.

The gene calls are TRBV28 and TRBJ1-4; a weak D match, TRBD1 (6 bases). This CDR3 is built from 14 residues. V was pared by 3 bases and J by 7 bases, with 12 bases between. Germline V gene lookup returns CDR1 MDHEN and CDR2 SYDVKM. CDR3 in DNA: TGTGCCAGCAGTTTTGGGGGCGAAGGTGAAAAACTGTTTTTT. Amino acids: CASSFGGEGEKLFF.